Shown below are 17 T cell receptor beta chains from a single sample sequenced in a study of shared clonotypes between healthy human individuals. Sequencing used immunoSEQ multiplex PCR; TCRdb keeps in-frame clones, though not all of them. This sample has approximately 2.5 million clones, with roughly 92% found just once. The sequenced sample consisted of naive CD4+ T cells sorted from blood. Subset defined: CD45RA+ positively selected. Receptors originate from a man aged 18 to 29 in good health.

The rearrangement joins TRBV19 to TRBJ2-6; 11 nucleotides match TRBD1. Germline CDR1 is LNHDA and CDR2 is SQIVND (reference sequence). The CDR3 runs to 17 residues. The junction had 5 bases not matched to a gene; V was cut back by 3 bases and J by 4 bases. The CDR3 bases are TGTGCCAGTAGTATGGGGGACAGGGGGGCCGGGGCCAACGTCCTGACTTTC. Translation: CASSMGDRGAGANVLTF.

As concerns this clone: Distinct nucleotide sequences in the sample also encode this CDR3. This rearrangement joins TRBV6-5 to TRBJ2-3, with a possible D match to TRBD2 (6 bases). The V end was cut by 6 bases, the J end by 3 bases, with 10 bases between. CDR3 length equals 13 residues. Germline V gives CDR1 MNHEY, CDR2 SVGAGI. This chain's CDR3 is CASSRGTTDTQYF. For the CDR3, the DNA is TGTGCCAGCAGCCGGGGGACGACAGATACGCAGTATTTT.

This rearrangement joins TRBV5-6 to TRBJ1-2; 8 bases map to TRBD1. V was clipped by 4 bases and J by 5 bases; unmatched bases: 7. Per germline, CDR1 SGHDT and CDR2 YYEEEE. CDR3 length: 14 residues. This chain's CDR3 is CASSPGQGGYGYTF. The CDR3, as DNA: TGTGCCAGCAGCCCCGGACAGGGTGGGTATGGCTACACCTTC.

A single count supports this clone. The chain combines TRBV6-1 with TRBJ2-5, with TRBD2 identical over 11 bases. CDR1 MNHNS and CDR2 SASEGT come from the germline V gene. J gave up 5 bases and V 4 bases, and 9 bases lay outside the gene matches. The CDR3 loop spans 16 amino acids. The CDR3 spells CASSAKMTSGVETQYF. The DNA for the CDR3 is TGTGCCAGCAGTGCTAAAATGACTAGCGGGGTTGAGACCCAGTACTTC.

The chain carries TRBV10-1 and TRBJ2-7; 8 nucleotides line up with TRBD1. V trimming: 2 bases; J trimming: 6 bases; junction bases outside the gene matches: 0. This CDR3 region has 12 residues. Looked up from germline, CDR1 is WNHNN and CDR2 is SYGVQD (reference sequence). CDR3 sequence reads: CASSETGGEQYF. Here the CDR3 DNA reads TGCGCCAGCAGTGAGACAGGGGGCGAGCAGTACTTC.

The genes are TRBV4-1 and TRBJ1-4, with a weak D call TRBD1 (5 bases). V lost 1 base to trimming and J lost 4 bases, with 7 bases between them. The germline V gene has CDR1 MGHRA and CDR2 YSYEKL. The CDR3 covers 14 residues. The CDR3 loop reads CASSQARVNEKLFF. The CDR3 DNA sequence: TGCGCCAGCAGCCAAGCCAGGGTTAATGAAAAACTGTTTTTT.

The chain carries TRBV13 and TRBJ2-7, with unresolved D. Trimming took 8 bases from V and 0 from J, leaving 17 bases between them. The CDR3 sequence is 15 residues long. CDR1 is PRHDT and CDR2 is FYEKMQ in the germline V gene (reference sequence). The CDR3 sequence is CASLLRASSSYEQYF. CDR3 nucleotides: TGTGCCAGCTTACTCCGGGCTTCAAGCTCCTACGAGCAGTACTTC.

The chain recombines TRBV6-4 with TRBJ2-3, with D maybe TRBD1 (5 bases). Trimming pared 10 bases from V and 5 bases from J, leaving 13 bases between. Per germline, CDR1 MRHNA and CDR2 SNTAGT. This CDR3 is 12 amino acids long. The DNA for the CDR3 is TGTGCCAAGACAGCGAACGAAGATACGCAGTATTTT. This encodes CAKTANEDTQYF.

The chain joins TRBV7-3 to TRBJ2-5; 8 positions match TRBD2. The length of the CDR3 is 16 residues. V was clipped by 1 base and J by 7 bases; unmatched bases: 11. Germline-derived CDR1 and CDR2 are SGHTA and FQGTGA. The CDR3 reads CASSLNAAGVQGTQYF. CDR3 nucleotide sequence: TGTGCCAGCAGCTTAAATGCAGCGGGGGTGCAGGGGACCCAGTACTTC. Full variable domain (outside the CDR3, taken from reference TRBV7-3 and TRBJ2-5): GAGVSQTPSNKVTEKGKYVELRCDPISGHTALYWYRQSLGQGPEFLIYFQGTGAADDSGLPNDRFFAVRPEGSVSTLKIQRTERGDSAVYLCASSLNAAGVQGTQYFGPGTRLLVL.

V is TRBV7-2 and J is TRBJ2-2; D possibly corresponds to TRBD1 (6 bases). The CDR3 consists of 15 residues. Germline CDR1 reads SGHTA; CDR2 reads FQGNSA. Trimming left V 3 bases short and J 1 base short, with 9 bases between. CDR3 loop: CASSFSQGNTGELFF. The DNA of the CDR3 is TGTGCCAGCAGCTTCTCACAGGGGAACACCGGGGAGCTGTTTTTT.

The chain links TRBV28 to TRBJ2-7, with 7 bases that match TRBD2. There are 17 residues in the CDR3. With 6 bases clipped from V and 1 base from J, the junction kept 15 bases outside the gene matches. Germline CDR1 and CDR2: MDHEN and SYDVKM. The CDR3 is CASRGLGAGTLSYEQYF. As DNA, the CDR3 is TGTGCCAGCAGGGGCCTAGGAGCGGGGACCCTATCCTACGAGCAGTACTTC.

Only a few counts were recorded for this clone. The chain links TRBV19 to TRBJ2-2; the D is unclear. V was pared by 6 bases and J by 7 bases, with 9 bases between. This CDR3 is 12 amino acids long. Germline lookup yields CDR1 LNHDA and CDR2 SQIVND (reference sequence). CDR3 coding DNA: TGTGCCAGTAGAGACGGAAGCGGGGAGCTGTTTTTT. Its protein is CASRDGSGELFF.

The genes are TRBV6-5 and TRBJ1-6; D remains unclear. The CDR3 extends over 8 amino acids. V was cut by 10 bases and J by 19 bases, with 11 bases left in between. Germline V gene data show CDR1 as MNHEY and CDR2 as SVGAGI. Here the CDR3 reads CATVQLHF. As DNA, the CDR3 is TGTGCCACCGTTCAATTGCACTTT.

CDR3 sequence reads: CAISDYSRGGQETQYF. CDR3 nucleotides: TGTGCCATCAGTGATTACTCGCGGGGGGGACAAGAGACCCAGTACTTC. The chain has TRBV10-3 and TRBJ2-5, with 9 bases aligning to TRBD2. J gave up 2 bases and V 3 bases, and 7 bases lay outside the gene matches. CDR1 and CDR2 (germline): ENHRY, SYGVKD. This CDR3 region has 16 residues.

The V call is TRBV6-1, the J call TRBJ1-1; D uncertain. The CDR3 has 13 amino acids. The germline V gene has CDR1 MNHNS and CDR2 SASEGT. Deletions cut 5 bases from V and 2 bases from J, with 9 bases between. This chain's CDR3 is CASSPAENTEAFF. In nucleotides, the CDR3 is TGTGCCAGCAGTCCAGCAGAAAACACTGAAGCTTTCTTT.

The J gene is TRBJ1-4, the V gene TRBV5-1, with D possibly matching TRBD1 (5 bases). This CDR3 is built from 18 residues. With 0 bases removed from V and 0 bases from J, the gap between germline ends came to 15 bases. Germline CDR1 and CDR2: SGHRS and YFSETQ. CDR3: CASSLGGPQGATNEKLFF. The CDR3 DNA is TGCGCCAGCAGCTTGGGGGGCCCCCAGGGAGCAACTAATGAAAAACTGTTTTTT.

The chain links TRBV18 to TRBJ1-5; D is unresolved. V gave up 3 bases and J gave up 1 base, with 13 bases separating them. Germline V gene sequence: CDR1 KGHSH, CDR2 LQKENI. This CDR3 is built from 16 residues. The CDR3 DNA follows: TGTGCCAGCTCACCCGGGGAGGGTAAAAGCAATCAGCCCCAGCATTTT. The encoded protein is CASSPGEGKSNQPQHF.